The entry below gives a single TCR beta chain sequence along with its context. Its antigen remains unknown. This entry is derived from a study of cytomegalovirus exposure and HLA in healthy donors. Per the germline V gene, CDR1 is MDHEN and CDR2 is SYDVKM. This CDR3 contains 14 residues. After removal of 7 bases from V and 7 bases from J, the junction contained 8 bases not matched to a gene. The PCR used 60 Vbeta and 13 Jbeta primers. The table came from immunoSEQ multiplex PCR; TCRdb's copy has only in-frame clones and leaves some out. This sample contains roughly 88,000 clones. Study results and caveats: The authors later found TCR association rates varying by HLA locus, with DRB1 most and HLA-C fewest.

The V gene is TRBV28, the J gene TRBJ2-1, with 9 bases matching TRBD2. The clonotype was recovered from a man aged 50-60 years in good health and CMV-seropositive. Sequences were obtained from PBMCs. Here the CDR3 reads CASTRSGRTNEQFF. Here the CDR3 DNA reads TGTGCCAGCACCCGGAGCGGGAGGACTAATGAGCAGTTCTTC.